This TCR beta chain was profiled in a study of shared clonotypes between healthy human individuals. Across the whole study: CD4 naive and memory got three plates each, CD8 naive two, CD8 memory one.

The repertoire was sequenced with immunoSEQ multiplex PCR; TCRdb's copy has only in-frame clones and lacks some. This sample has about 680,000 clones, with 92% found just once. The naive CD8 fraction comprised CD45RO-negative cells positively selected for CCR7 and excluded terminally differentiated effector memory CD45RA+ cells. On this clone: In the same sample, other DNA sequences code for this CDR3.

The material sequenced was naive CD8+ T cells sorted from blood. This receptor was identified in a man aged 30-40 years in good health.

CDR3 in DNA: TGTGCCAGCAGTGCCAGGTACGGCTACACCTTC. Its protein is CASSARYGYTF. This chain uses TRBV28 with TRBJ1-2; D gene ambiguous. Trimming shortened V by 5 bases and J by 8 bases, and 9 bases separated the two germline ends. The germline CDR1 and CDR2 sequences are MDHEN and SYDVKM. The CDR3 runs to 11 residues.